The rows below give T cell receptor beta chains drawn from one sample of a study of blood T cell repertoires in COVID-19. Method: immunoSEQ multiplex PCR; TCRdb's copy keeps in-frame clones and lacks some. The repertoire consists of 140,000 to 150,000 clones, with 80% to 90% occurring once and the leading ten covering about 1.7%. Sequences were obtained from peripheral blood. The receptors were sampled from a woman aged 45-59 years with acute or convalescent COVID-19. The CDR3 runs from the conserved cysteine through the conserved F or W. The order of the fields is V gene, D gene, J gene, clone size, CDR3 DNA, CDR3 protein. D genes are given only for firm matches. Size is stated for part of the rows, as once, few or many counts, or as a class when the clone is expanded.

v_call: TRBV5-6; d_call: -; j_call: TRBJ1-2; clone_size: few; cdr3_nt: TGTGCCAGCAGCCCTGGACAGTTTAACTATGGCTACACCTTC; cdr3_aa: CASSPGQFNYGYTF
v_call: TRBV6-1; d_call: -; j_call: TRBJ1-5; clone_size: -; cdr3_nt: TGTGCCAGCAGTGACGGTGGGGGGAATCAGCCCCAGCATTTT; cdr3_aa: CASSDGGGNQPQHF
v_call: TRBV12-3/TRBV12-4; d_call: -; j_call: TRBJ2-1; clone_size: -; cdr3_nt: TGTGCCAGCAGCCCTACTAGCAATGAGCAGTTCTTC; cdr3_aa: CASSPTSNEQFF
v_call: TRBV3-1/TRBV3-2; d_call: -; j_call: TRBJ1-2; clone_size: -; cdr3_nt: TGTGCCAGCAGCCCTCTCCAAGCGGCAATCGGCTACACCTTC; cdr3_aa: CASSPLQAAIGYTF
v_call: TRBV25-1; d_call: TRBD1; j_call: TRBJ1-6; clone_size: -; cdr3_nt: TGTGCCAGCACCGGGACAGGGGAGAAGACCCTCCACTTT; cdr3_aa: CASTGTGEKTLHF
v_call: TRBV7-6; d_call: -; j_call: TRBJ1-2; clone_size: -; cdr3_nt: TGTGCCAGCAGCTTAGGAGCAGGACAGTTCCCGACTAACTATGGCTACACCTTC; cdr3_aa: CASSLGAGQFPTNYGYTF
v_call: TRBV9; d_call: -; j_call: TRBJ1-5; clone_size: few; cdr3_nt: TGTGCCAGCAGCATAGGAAACCAGGGTCAGCCCCAGCATTTT; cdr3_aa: CASSIGNQGQPQHF
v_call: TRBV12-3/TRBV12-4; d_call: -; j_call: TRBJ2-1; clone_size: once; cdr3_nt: TGTGCCAGCAGGCTCCAGCGCCTCGGGGAGCAGTTCTTC; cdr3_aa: CASRLQRLGEQFF
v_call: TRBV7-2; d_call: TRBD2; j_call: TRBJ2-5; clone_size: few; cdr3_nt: TGTGCCAGCAGCTTCCTAGCGGGGGCAAAAGAGACCCAGTACTTC; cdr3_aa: CASSFLAGAKETQYF
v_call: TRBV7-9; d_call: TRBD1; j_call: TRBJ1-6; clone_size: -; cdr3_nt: TGTGCCAGCAGCCACCAGGGACAGACCGACGGTTCACCCCTCCACTTT; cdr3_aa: CASSHQGQTDGSPLHF
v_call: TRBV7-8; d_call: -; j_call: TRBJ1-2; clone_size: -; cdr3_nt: TGTGCCAGCAGTCCCGGGACGGGAGCAAATGGCTACACCTTC; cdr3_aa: CASSPGTGANGYTF
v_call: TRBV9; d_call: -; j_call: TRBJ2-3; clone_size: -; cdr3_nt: TGTGCCAGCAGCACTCCGGACTATACGCAGTATTTT; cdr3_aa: CASSTPDYTQYF
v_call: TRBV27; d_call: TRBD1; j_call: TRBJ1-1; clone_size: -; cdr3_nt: TGTGCCAGCAGTCGACAGGGGTGGGGGAACACTGAAGCTTTCTTT; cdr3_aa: CASSRQGWGNTEAFF
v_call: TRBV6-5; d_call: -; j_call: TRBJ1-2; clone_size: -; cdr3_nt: TGTGCCAGTAGAACGGGGGGATACTATGGCTACACCTTC; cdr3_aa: CASRTGGYYGYTF
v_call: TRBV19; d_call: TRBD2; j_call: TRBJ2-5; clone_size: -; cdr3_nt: TGTGCCAGTAGTGCAAGACTCGTCGGGGGGCAAGAGACCCAGTACTTC; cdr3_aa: CASSARLVGGQETQYF
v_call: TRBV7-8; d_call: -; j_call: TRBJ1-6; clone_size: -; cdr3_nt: TGTGCCAGCAGCTTAATACAGGGCGATTTGGCCCTCCACTTT; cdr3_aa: CASSLIQGDLALHF
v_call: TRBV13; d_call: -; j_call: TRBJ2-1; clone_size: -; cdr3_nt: TGTGCCAGCAGCTTAGGGCCCGAGAGGGCCTACAATGAGCAGTTCTTC; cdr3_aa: CASSLGPERAYNEQFF
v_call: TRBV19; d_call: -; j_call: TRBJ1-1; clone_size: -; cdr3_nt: TGTGCCAGTAAAGTGCCCGGCGGTAACACTGAAGCTTTCTTT; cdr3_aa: CASKVPGGNTEAFF
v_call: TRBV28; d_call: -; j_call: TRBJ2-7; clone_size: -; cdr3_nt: TGTGCCAGCAGTTTGGCGACAGAGGGGGCCTACGAGCAGTACTTC; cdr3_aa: CASSLATEGAYEQYF
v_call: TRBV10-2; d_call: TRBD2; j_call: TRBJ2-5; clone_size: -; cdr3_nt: TGCGCCAGCAGTTTAGCGGGGACCCTCCAAGAGACCCAGTACTTC; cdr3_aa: CASSLAGTLQETQYF
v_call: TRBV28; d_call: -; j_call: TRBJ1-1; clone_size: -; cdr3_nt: TGTGCCAGCAGTTTGCCGGGGGGGCACACTGAAGCTTTCTTT; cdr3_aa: CASSLPGGHTEAFF
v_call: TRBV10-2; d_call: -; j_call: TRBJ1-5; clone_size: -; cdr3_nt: TGCGCCAGCAGTGTTGGGGGCGATCAGCCCCAGCATTTT; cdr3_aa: CASSVGGDQPQHF
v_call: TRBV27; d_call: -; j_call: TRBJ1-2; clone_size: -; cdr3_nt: TGTGCCAGCAGTCCCGAACAGGGAAGTGGCTACACCTTC; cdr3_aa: CASSPEQGSGYTF
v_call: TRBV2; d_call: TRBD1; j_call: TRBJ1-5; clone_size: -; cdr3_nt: TGTGCCAGCAACATAGGGGGCACTCAGCCCCAGCATTTT; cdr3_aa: CASNIGGTQPQHF
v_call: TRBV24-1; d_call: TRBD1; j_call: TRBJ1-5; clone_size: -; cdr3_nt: TGTGCCACCAGTGCTTCAGGGACAGGGGGCGGTCAGCCCCAGCATTTT; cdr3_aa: CATSASGTGGGQPQHF
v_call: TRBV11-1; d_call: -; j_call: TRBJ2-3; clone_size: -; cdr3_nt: TGTGCCAGCAGCCCCATAGGAGCGGATACGCAGTATTTT; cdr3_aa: CASSPIGADTQYF
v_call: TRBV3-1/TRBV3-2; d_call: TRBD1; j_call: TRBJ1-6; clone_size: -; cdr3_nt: TGTGCCAGCAGCCAAACCGGGACAGGGAATTCACCCCTCCACTTT; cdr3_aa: CASSQTGTGNSPLHF
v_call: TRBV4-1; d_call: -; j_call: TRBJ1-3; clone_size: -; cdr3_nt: TGCGCCAGCAGCCAAGACGCAAGATTGAACGGGGCTGGAAACACCATATATTTT; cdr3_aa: CASSQDARLNGAGNTIYF
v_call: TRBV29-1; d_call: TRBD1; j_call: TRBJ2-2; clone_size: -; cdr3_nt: TGCAGCGCTCAGAGGACAGGGAACACCGGGGAGCTGTTTTTT; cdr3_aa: CSAQRTGNTGELFF